This T cell receptor (beta chain) was identified during a study of T cell responses to AZD1222 COVID-19 vaccine. Study results and caveats: Nearly half of spike-specific TCRs reportedly target unmutated variant regions. White British ancestry dominated among donors, who included more females, and clonal diversity was possibly underestimated. Researchers report vaccine-associated CD4 TCRs spanning spike, with dominance at 160-218 and 743-854.

This CDR3 contains 16 residues. From germline, CDR1 is SGHTS and CDR2 YDEGEE. Trimming took 0 bases from V and 0 from J, leaving 10 bases between them. Measured with immunoSEQ multiplex PCR; TCRdb has only the in-frame clones, and not every one. The sample consists of some 24,000 clones, around 87% of them appearing once. For this clone: Antigen unknown.

The chain couples TRBV5-8 to TRBJ2-1; TRBD1 might be the D (6 bases). Source: peripheral blood, taken 28 days after the second AZD1222 dose. This receptor was taken from an adult who received the AZD1222 COVID-19 vaccine. The CDR3: CASSLGTAVSYNEQFF. The CDR3 coding sequence is TGTGCCAGCAGCTTGGGGACAGCGGTCTCCTACAATGAGCAGTTCTTC.